Shown below are 13 T cell receptor beta chains from a single sample sequenced in a study of technical replicates of blood from four donors. The method was immunoSEQ multiplex PCR; TCRdb's version includes in-frame clones alone and lacks a portion of them. The profile shows tens of thousands of clones, 93% of them singletons. Sequenced material: T cells isolated from PBMCs. The receptors come from a human donor in good health.

The genes are TRBV6-1 and TRBJ1-3, with 7 bases identical to TRBD1. The germline gives CDR1 MNHNS, CDR2 SASEGT. Trimming took 3 bases from V and 3 from J; bases not matched to a gene: 5. The CDR3 extends over 15 amino acids. The CDR3 spells CASSDRTGGGNTIYF. In DNA form, the CDR3 reads TGTGCCAGCAGTGATCGGACAGGAGGTGGAAACACCATATATTTT.

This chain connects TRBV28 to TRBJ2-7, with 14 bases matching TRBD2. V lost 5 bases to trimming and J lost 4 bases; unmatched junction nucleotides: 7. Per germline, CDR1 MDHEN and CDR2 SYDVKM. The CDR3 runs to 16 residues. The DNA for the CDR3 is TGTGCCAGCAGTCTCGGACTAGCGGGGGGCCGGTACGAGCAGTACTTC. This translates into CASSLGLAGGRYEQYF.

The V call is TRBV7-9, the J call TRBJ2-7, with D possibly TRBD1 on 6 matching bases. Looked up from germline, CDR1 is SEHNR and CDR2 is FQNEAQ (reference sequence). The CDR3 sequence is 12 residues long. V was cut by 5 bases and J by 3 bases, with 8 bases left in between. The CDR3 DNA is TGTGCCAGCAGCACACAGGGCTACGAGCAGTACTTC. Protein: CASSTQGYEQYF.

The DNA for the CDR3 is TGTGCCAGCAGCTTAGTGCCAAACAGCTATGGCTACACCTTC. Its protein product is CASSLVPNSYGYTF. This chain connects TRBV7-8 to TRBJ1-2; D ambiguous. V dropped 1 base and J dropped 4 bases, with 10 bases sitting between them. The CDR3 contains 14 residues. CDR1 SGHVS and CDR2 FQNEAQ come from the germline V gene. The full variable domain, with the rest looked up from reference TRBV7-8 and TRBJ1-2, is GAGVSQSPRYKVAKRGQDVALRCDPISGHVSLFWYQQALGQGPEFLTYFQNEAQLDKSGLPSDRFFAERPEGSVSTLKIQRTQQEDSAVYLCASSLVPNSYGYTFGSGTRLTVV.

The chain combines TRBV11-3 with TRBJ2-2; D is ambiguous. Germline values: CDR1 SGHNT, CDR2 YENEEA. V shed 1 base and J shed 5 bases, with 8 bases lying between them. This CDR3 is 14 amino acids long. The chain's CDR3 is CASSLGHLTGELFF. CDR3 in DNA: TGTGCCAGCAGCTTAGGTCACTTAACCGGGGAGCTGTTTTTT.

This clone turned up a few times. The CDR3 region is CATSHDRNLVAFF. CDR3 DNA: TGTGCCACCAGCCATGACAGAAATTTGGTTGCTTTCTTT. The gene calls are TRBV15 and TRBJ1-1, with D perhaps TRBD1 (5 bases). The V end lost 5 bases, the J end lost 11 bases, and 18 bases lay between the germline ends. Germline CDR1 is LNHNV and CDR2 is YYDKDF (reference sequence). The CDR3 length is 13 residues.

This rearrangement joins TRBV7-8 to TRBJ1-1; D not certain. With 7 bases removed from V and 4 bases from J, the gap between germline ends came to 16 bases. Germline V CDR1 and CDR2: SGHVS, FQNEAQ. This CDR3 contains 14 residues. CDR3 in amino acids: CASKNEGSVTEAFF. The CDR3 DNA is TGTGCCAGCAAAAATGAAGGTAGCGTCACTGAAGCTTTCTTT.

The chain carries TRBV7-9 and TRBJ1-1, with 7 bases lining up with TRBD1. The CDR3 loop spans 13 amino acids. Trimming at V came to 1 base and at J to 8 bases, leaving 4 bases not matched to a gene. Germline CDR1 and CDR2: SEHNR and FQNEAQ (reference sequence). In nucleotides, the CDR3 is TGTGCCAGCAGCTTAGGGTGGGACAGCGAAGCTTTCTTT. Protein: CASSLGWDSEAFF. Together with reference TRBV7-9 and TRBJ1-1, the CDR3 gives the full variable domain: DTGVSQNPRHKITKRGQNVTFRCDPISEHNRLYWYRQTLGQGPEFLTYFQNEAQLEKSRLLSDRFSAERPKGSFSTLEIQRTEQGDSAMYLCASSLGWDSEAFFGQGTRLTVV.

The chain couples TRBV9 to TRBJ1-2, with D unresolved. V dropped 1 base and J dropped 4 bases, with 8 bases sitting between them. Germline loops: CDR1 SGDLS, CDR2 YYNGEE. The length of the CDR3 is 13 residues. CDR3 nucleotides: TGTGCCAGCAGCGTAACTGAGTTCTATGGCTACACCTTC. This gives the protein CASSVTEFYGYTF.

CDR3 in DNA: TGTGCCAGCAGTTCGACTAGCGGGGGTAACGAGCAGTACTTC. Encoded protein: CASSSTSGGNEQYF. The chain is built from TRBV6-1 and TRBJ2-7, with 12 bases fitting TRBD2. The CDR3 runs to 14 residues. Trimming took 5 bases from V and 5 from J; bases not matched to a gene: 4. CDR1 and CDR2 (germline): MNHNS, SASEGT.

V gene TRBV4-2 combines with J gene TRBJ2-1; 10 nucleotides align to TRBD2. The CDR3 is made up of 17 amino acids. The V gene's germline CDR1 is LGHNA and CDR2 YNFKEQ. Trimming cost V 5 bases and J 0 bases; bases outside gene matches: 7. This CDR3 is CASSSRLAGPSYNEQFF. For the CDR3, the DNA is TGTGCCAGCAGCTCCCGACTAGCGGGTCCCTCCTACAATGAGCAGTTCTTC.

DNA of the CDR3: TGTGCCAGCAGCGTAGTAGCGGAGAACGGGGAGCTGTTTTTT. It specifies CASSVVAENGELFF. This rearrangement joins TRBV9 to TRBJ2-2, with TRBD2 as a possible D gene (6 bases). Looked up from germline, CDR1 is SGDLS and CDR2 is YYNGEE. V lost 0 bases and J lost 7, with 10 bases in between. This CDR3 has 14 amino acids.

The chain recombines TRBV6-1 with TRBJ2-5, with D tentatively TRBD1 (5 bases). V dropped 3 bases and J dropped 0 bases, with 8 bases sitting between them. Looked up from germline, CDR1 is MNHNS and CDR2 is SASEGT. The CDR3 spans 14 residues. CDR3 loop: CASSDIQDQETQYF. CDR3 nucleotides: TGTGCCAGCAGTGACATACAGGACCAAGAGACCCAGTACTTC.